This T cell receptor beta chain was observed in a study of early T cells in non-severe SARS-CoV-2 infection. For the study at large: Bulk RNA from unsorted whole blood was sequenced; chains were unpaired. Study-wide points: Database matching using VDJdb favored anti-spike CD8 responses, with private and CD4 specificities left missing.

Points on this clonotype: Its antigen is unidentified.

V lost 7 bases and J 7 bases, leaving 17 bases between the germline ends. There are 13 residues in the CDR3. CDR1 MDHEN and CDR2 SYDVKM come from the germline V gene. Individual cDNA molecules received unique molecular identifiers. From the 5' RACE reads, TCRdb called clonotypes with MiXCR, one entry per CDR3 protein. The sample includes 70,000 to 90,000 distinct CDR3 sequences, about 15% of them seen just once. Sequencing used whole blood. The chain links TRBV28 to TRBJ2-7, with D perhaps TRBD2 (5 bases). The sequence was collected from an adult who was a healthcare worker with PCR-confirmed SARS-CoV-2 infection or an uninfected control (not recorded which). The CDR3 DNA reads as TGTGCCAGCACCAGTGGACCCCGGGGAGAGCAGTACTTC. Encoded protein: CASTSGPRGEQYF. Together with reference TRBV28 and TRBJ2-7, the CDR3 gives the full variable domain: DVKVTQSSRYLVKRTGEKVFLECVQDMDHENMFWYRQDPGLGLRLIYFSYDVKMKEKGDIPEGYSVSREKKERFSLILESASTNQTSMYLCASTSGPRGEQYFGPGTRLTVT.